This T cell receptor beta chain was captured by sequencing in a study of cytomegalovirus exposure and HLA in healthy donors. Study-wide context: Among about 400 genotyped donors, more than 65% fell in the Caucasian-associated ancestry cluster.

Study findings and constraints: It was reported that TCR beta sequences correctly inferred the HLA-A and HLA-B alleles for most subjects. One later analysis reportedly identified an Asian-associated ancestry cluster that showed fewer N-insertions than the approximately 710-donor mean.

PCR used 60 Vbeta primers and 13 Jbeta primers. Assay: immunoSEQ multiplex PCR; the TCRdb copy retains only in-frame clones and omits some. Altogether about 190,000 clones are present, around nine tenths being singletons, with the ten largest covering under 2%. Details on this clone: Its target is not known.

Germline V lookup: CDR1 SGHKS, CDR2 YYEKEE (reference sequence). This CDR3 has 15 residues. V gave up 4 bases and J gave up 2 bases; unmatched junction bases: 3. Specimen: PBMCs. The chain uses TRBV5-5 and TRBJ2-1, with 10 nucleotides matching TRBD1. The receptor was isolated from a woman aged 18-29 years in good health and CMV-seronegative. CDR3 sequence: CASSPGTGAYNEQFF. The CDR3 bases are TGTGCCAGCAGCCCCGGGACAGGGGCCTACAATGAGCAGTTCTTC.